These T cell receptor beta chains were read from a single sample in a study of T-cell reconstitution after alpha-beta-depleted transplantation in children. Using its own MiXCR run on the PCR reads, TCRdb lists one record per CDR3 protein. This table has about 240,000 distinct CDR3 sequences, about 26% appearing once. The sample in question was PBMCs, obtained before TCRalphabeta/CD19-depleted stem cell transplant. The receptors derive from a girl aged 2-15 years with Fanconi anemia, due to receive a stem cell transplant. The CDR3 runs from the conserved cysteine through the conserved F or W. The D gene is left open where the match is weak. A clone size is listed for some rows: how often the clone was seen (once, few, many), or a class if it is expanded.

abundance,d_gene,len,v_gene,j_gene,CDR3aa,CDR3nt
.,TRBD2,18,TRBV12-3/TRBV12-4,TRBJ2-5,CASSSRLASGIYQETQYF,TGTGCCAGCAGTTCCAGGCTGGCTAGCGGGATTTACCAAGAGACCCAGTACTTC
few,.,12,TRBV20-1,TRBJ2-1,CSVTTDYNEQFF,TGCAGTGTTACAACCGATTACAATGAGCAGTTCTTC
many,.,15,TRBV6-5,TRBJ2-3,CASSYVQLSTDTQYF,TGTGCCAGCAGTTACGTACAGCTAAGCACAGATACGCAGTATTTT
once,.,14,TRBV29-1,TRBJ2-1,CSVPRGAPYNEQFF,TGCAGCGTTCCCCGTGGAGCCCCCTACAATGAGCAGTTCTTC
.,.,12,TRBV7-9,TRBJ2-7,CATVTRGYEQYF,TGTGCCACCGTTACCAGGGGCTACGAGCAGTACTTC
many,.,11,TRBV29-1,TRBJ2-7,CSVDFGVGQYF,TGCAGCGTTGATTTTGGGGTGGGGCAGTACTTC
.,TRBD2,14,TRBV16,TRBJ2-5,CASTSAGGLETQYF,TGTGCCAGCACGTCGGCGGGAGGGCTGGAGACCCAGTACTTC
many,.,14,TRBV12-3/TRBV12-4,TRBJ1-3,CASRKDSSGNTIYF,TGTGCCAGCAGGAAGGACAGCTCTGGAAACACCATATATTTT
.,TRBD1,19,TRBV24-1,TRBJ2-2,CATSDSPRDRGWRTGELFF,TGTGCCACCAGTGATTCCCCACGGGACAGGGGTTGGCGCACCGGGGAGCTGTTTTTT
.,TRBD1,13,TRBV10-3,TRBJ2-1,CAIQGTADGEQFF,TGTGCCATCCAGGGGACAGCCGATGGTGAGCAGTTCTTC
few,TRBD2,14,TRBV20-1,TRBJ2-1,CSATTSGRRNEQFF,TGCAGTGCTACGACTAGCGGGAGACGTAATGAGCAGTTCTTC
many,.,12,TRBV20-1,TRBJ2-7,CSAKRDSYEQYF,TGCAGTGCTAAACGGGACTCCTACGAGCAGTACTTC
.,.,15,TRBV2,TRBJ2-7,CASSVGGEGRNEQYF,TGTGCCAGCAGCGTAGGGGGGGAGGGTCGCAACGAGCAGTACTTC
.,TRBD2,15,TRBV20-1,TRBJ2-5,CSARLRTSGRETQYF,TGCAGTGCTAGGCTAAGGACTAGCGGGAGAGAGACCCAGTACTTC
.,.,20,TRBV6-2/TRBV6-3,TRBJ2-3,CASSYSTRGETHTHTDTQYF,TGTGCCAGCAGTTACTCGACCAGGGGGGAAACACACACACACACAGATACGCAGTATTTT
few,.,13,TRBV20-1,TRBJ2-1,CSGLTGSYNEQFF,TGCAGTGGCCTGACAGGTTCCTACAATGAGCAGTTCTTC
many,.,11,TRBV20-1,TRBJ2-1,CSARGYNEQFF,TGCAGTGCTAGGGGGTACAATGAGCAGTTCTTC
.,TRBD1,13,TRBV29-1,TRBJ1-2,CSGSGGGGYGYTF,TGCAGCGGTTCAGGGGGAGGTGGCTATGGCTACACCTTC
few,.,15,TRBV29-1,TRBJ2-3,CSVAFSALQRDTQYF,TGCAGCGTCGCTTTTAGCGCTTTACAGCGGGATACGCAGTATTTT
.,.,17,TRBV4-1,TRBJ2-6,CASSQIGDLSGANVLTF,TGCGCCAGCAGCCAAATCGGGGACCTCTCTGGGGCCAACGTCCTGACTTTC
few,.,16,TRBV2,TRBJ2-1,CASSEGHPSSYNEQFF,TGTGCCAGCAGTGAGGGACACCCGAGCTCCTACAATGAGCAGTTCTTC
few,.,12,TRBV29-1,TRBJ2-5,CSVDRVGETQYF,TGCAGCGTTGACAGGGTAGGAGAGACCCAGTACTTC
many,TRBD2,16,TRBV6-1,TRBJ2-3,CASSEWAGGQRDTQYF,TGTGCCAGCAGTGAATGGGCGGGGGGCCAGAGAGATACGCAGTATTTT
.,.,15,TRBV29-1,TRBJ2-3,CSVEVRGARTDTQYF,TGCAGCGTTGAGGTTAGGGGGGCTCGCACAGATACGCAGTATTTT
few,.,12,TRBV7-3,TRBJ2-1,CASSPNRDEQFF,TGTGCCAGCAGCCCCAATAGAGATGAGCAGTTCTTC
many,TRBD1,13,TRBV6-5,TRBJ2-7,CASSMGQGYEQYF,TGTGCCAGCAGTATGGGACAGGGCTACGAGCAGTACTTC
few,.,11,TRBV29-1,TRBJ1-1,CSVETDGPAFF,TGCAGCGTTGAGACGGACGGGCCGGCTTTCTTT
.,.,13,TRBV20-1,TRBJ2-7,CSARAQDNYEQYF,TGCAGTGCTAGAGCACAGGATAACTACGAGCAGTACTTC
many,TRBD1,12,TRBV29-1,TRBJ1-1,CSVDNNRGEAFF,TGCAGCGTCGACAATAACAGGGGTGAAGCTTTCTTT